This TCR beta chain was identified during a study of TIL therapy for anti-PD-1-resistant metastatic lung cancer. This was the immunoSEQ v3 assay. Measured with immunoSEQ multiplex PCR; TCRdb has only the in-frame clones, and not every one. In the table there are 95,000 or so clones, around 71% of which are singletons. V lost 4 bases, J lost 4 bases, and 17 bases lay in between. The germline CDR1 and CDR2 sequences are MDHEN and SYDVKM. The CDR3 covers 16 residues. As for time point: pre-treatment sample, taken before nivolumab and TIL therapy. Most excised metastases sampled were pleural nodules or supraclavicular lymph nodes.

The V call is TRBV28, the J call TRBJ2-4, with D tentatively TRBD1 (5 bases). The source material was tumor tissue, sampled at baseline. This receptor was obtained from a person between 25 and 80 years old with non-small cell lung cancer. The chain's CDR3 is CASSSLGGHRKNIQYF. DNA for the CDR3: TGTGCCAGCAGTTCCCTGGGTGGACACCGAAAAAACATTCAGTACTTC. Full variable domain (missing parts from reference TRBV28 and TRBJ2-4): DVKVTQSSRYLVKRTGEKVFLECVQDMDHENMFWYRQDPGLGLRLIYFSYDVKMKEKGDIPEGYSVSREKKERFSLILESASTNQTSMYLCASSSLGGHRKNIQYFGAGTRLSVL.